What follows describes a single TCR beta chain. The antigen remains unidentified. This entry is derived from a study of tissue T cells after allogeneic stem cell transplantation. Study details: Patients with graft-versus-host disease had grafts: four unmodified, three CD34-selected and T-cell-depleted.

The study's findings and limits: Anatomically similar tissues had similar TCR repertoires within each patient. Only a limited share of tissue TCRs appeared in blood or spleen. Motif-based clustering found tissue-specific repertoire signatures shared across patients, though few clones were shared.

The germline V gene has CDR1 GTSNPN and CDR2 SVGIG (reference sequence). This CDR3 comprises 13 residues. Unmatched junction bases numbered 6, after V lost 4 bases and J lost 4 bases. The table came from immunoSEQ multiplex PCR; TCRdb's copy has only in-frame clones and leaves some out. The sample consists of about 43,000 clones, roughly 92% of them appearing once. The chain employs TRBV30 and TRBJ2-5; 7 bases are a match to TRBD1. The sequencing here drew on blood, taken before transplantation. This sequence originates from a woman aged 35-75 years who later had graft-versus-host disease after an allogeneic stem cell transplant. CDR3 protein: CAWKRGPRETQYF. In DNA form, the CDR3 reads TGTGCCTGGAAGAGGGGGCCTAGAGAGACCCAGTACTTC.